A single sample is the source of the 3 T cell receptor beta chains below, sequenced in a study of T-cell memory formation after mild COVID-19 (dated by TCRdb to about 2021). Library generation was performed with 5' RACE. Instrument used: Illumina NovaSeq 6000. The public reads were reanalyzed by TCRdb: fastp trimming at Q25, MiXCR alignment, in-frame beta chains only. Records with the same CDR3 protein are collapsed into one entry carrying the most frequent genes and DNA. Within this sample are under 90,000 distinct CDR3 sequences, with about 15% of them counted one time only. 25% to 35% of the sample rests with the top ten. Sequenced sample: PBMCs or a T cell subset sorted from them (not recorded which). The receptor source for this set is an adult woman who had mild COVID-19 (a few samples of this study predate the infection). The sample titles of this study are shuffled in the database, so cell type and time point are left out; the donor was told from shared clones.

This clonotype was detected a few times. The rearrangement uses TRBV7-2 and TRBJ2-7; D remains unclear. Between the trimmed V and J ends, which lost 10 bases and 2 bases, there was a span of 6 bases. The germline CDR1 and CDR2 sequences are SGHTA and FQGNSA. The CDR3 runs to 10 residues. The CDR3 nucleotides read TGTGCCACCTTCCCCTACGAGCAGTACTTC. This translates into CATFPYEQYF.

The chain uses TRBV12-3 or TRBV12-4 and TRBJ2-2; 7 nucleotides agree with TRBD1. The CDR3 sequence is 18 residues long. V gave up 5 bases and J gave up 5 bases; unmatched junction bases: 17. The CDR3 protein is CASSPRPLDRLLTGELFF. In DNA form, the CDR3 reads TGTGCCAGCAGTCCACGTCCCCTGGACAGGCTTTTAACCGGGGAGCTGTTTTTT.

Only a few counts were recorded for this clonotype. V is TRBV9 and J is TRBJ2-1, with D possibly TRBD2 on 5 matching bases. Germline assignment: CDR1 SGDLS and CDR2 YYNGEE. There are 13 residues in the CDR3. The V end was cut by 6 bases, the J end by 4 bases, with 11 bases between. This CDR3 is CASTPGGYNEQFF. The CDR3 nucleotides are TGTGCCAGCACCCCGGGCGGGTACAATGAGCAGTTCTTC. The whole variable domain, filled in from reference TRBV9 and TRBJ2-1, reads DSGVTQTPKHLITATGQRVTLRCSPRSGDLSVYWYQQSLDQGLQFLIQYYNGEERAKGNILERFSAQQFPDLHSELNLSSLELGDSALYFCASTPGGYNEQFFGPGTRLTVL.